This entry concerns a single T cell receptor beta chain. The antigen is unknown. Treatment indicated: around 19 received Ad26.COV2.S at low or high dose, single or two shots; roughly 5 received placebo; per-sample allocation not given. Sample collection was performed on day 63 after the first vaccine or placebo injection. J was trimmed by 8 bases and V by 7 bases; bases with no gene match: 8. Germline lookup yields CDR1 MDHEN and CDR2 SYDVKM. The CDR3 length is 15 residues. This record belongs to a study of Ad26.COV2.S vaccination and SARS-CoV-2 variants. TCRdb's copy holds only in-frame clones and misses some; the assay was immunoSEQ multiplex PCR. Of more than 250,000 clones detected, about 87% appear once; the ten largest clones hold under 4%. General study findings and limits: Higher spike-specific TCR breadth was found in vaccine recipients than in placebo recipients.

This TCR was recovered from a person between 18 and 65 years old who received the Ad26.COV2.S COVID-19 vaccine or a placebo. This chain connects TRBV28 to TRBJ1-6; TRBD1 matches at 10 bases. Sequenced material: peripheral blood, taken in a trial of Ad26.COV2.S vaccine versus placebo. The CDR3 region has the DNA TGTGCCAGCACAGACCCGGGACAGGGGCATTCACCCCTCCACTTT. Its protein product is CASTDPGQGHSPLHF.